These 15 T cell receptor beta chains were all obtained from the same sample, sequenced in a study of vaccination and CD4 T cells after COVID-19. As for treatment: roughly 11-day PBMC culture with coronavirus spike peptide pools or control peptides (ViraFEST assay). Scientists ran DNA taken from cultured CD4+ T cells through the Oncomine TCR Beta short-read assay for sequencing. Using its own MiXCR run on the PCR reads, TCRdb lists one record per CDR3 protein. The table lists almost 20,000 distinct CDR3 sequences, about 51% of them singletons. These TCRs' antigens remain unknown. Source material: CD4+ T cells from blood, cultured in vitro. These receptors came from a human donor who had recovered from COVID-19.

The rearrangement joins TRBV28 to TRBJ2-6; TRBD1 aligns across 7 bases. The germline V gene has CDR1 MDHEN and CDR2 SYDVKM. The V segment lost 1 base and the J segment 4 bases; nucleotides outside the gene matches: 7. This CDR3 comprises 17 residues. For the CDR3, the DNA is TGTGCCAGCAGTTTATCGGACAGGCCTGTCGGGGCCAACGTCCTGACTTTC. Encoded protein: CASSLSDRPVGANVLTF.

Only a few counts were recorded for this clonotype. The chain carries TRBV7-9 and TRBJ2-3; possibly TRBD2 for D (6 bases). Per germline, CDR1 SEHNR and CDR2 FQNEAQ (reference sequence). Trimming took off 6 bases at V and 2 bases at J, with 15 bases between the two ends. The CDR3 loop spans 15 amino acids. CDR3 nucleotides: TGTGCCAGCAGTCCGGGACTCCCGGTCACAGATACGCAGTATTTT. This sequence encodes CASSPGLPVTDTQYF.

CDR3 amino acids: CASSARPEGEQYF. In nucleotides, the CDR3 is TGTGCCAGCAGCGCGCGCCCGGAGGGAGAGCAGTACTTC. This chain uses TRBV7-2 with TRBJ2-7, with D perhaps matching TRBD2 (6 bases). The V end lost 5 bases, the J end lost 7 bases, and 15 bases lay between the germline ends. The CDR3 covers 13 residues. In germline, CDR1 is SGHTA, CDR2 FQGNSA.

The sample holds a few counts of this clonotype. The rearrangement links TRBV27 to TRBJ2-5; maybe TRBD2 (5 bases). V was clipped by 0 bases and J by 2 bases, with 7 bases between them. Germline CDR1 is MNHEY and CDR2 is SMNVEV (reference sequence). The length of the CDR3 is 14 residues. CDR3 protein: CASSLSPGQETQYF. The CDR3 DNA is TGTGCCAGCAGTTTATCTCCGGGGCAAGAGACCCAGTACTTC.

The rearrangement uses TRBV6-1 and TRBJ2-2; D not resolved. The V gene lost 8 bases and the J gene lost 1 base, with 11 bases spanning the gap. There are 14 residues in the CDR3. Germline V gene data show CDR1 as MNHNS and CDR2 as SASEGT. The CDR3 nucleotides are TGTGCCAGCCGTCGTGAATTGAACACCGGGGAGCTGTTTTTT. This codes for CASRRELNTGELFF.

This clonotype was seen only a few times. The chain carries TRBV7-8 and TRBJ2-7; weak D call: TRBD2 (6 bases). Trimming removed 2 bases at V and 12 bases at J, with 14 bases between. This CDR3 contains 12 residues. Germline-derived CDR1 and CDR2 are SGHVS and FQNEAQ. As DNA, the CDR3 is TGTGCCAGCAGCTTATCAGCCAACGGGGGGTACTTC. Protein product: CASSLSANGGYF.

The CDR3 reads CSIAVGSYEQYF. The CDR3, as DNA: TGCTCTATAGCGGTGGGCTCCTACGAGCAGTACTTC. The chain carries TRBV20-1 and TRBJ2-7, with D possibly matching TRBD2 (6 bases). The CDR3 loop spans 12 amino acids. Germline CDR1 is DFQATT and CDR2 is SNEGSKA (reference sequence).

This clonotype showed up just a few times. The V and J genes are TRBV27 and TRBJ2-7; either TRBD1 or TRBD2 may supply D (5 bases each). Germline V lookup: CDR1 MNHEY, CDR2 SMNVEV (reference sequence). Trimming took off 3 bases at V and 0 bases at J, with 9 bases between the two ends. The CDR3 totals 14 residues. The CDR3 bases are TGTGCCAGCAGTTTGTCAGGGAGCTCCTACGAGCAGTACTTC. Protein sequence: CASSLSGSSYEQYF.

In this sample, this clonotype turned up a few times. V is TRBV27 and J is TRBJ1-1; 7 nucleotides agree with TRBD1. CDR3 length: 15 residues. The germline V gene encodes CDR1 MNHEY and CDR2 SMNVEV (reference sequence). Trimming at V came to 6 bases and at J to 0 bases, leaving 7 bases not matched to a gene. The CDR3: CASSQGGRVNTEAFF. As DNA, the CDR3 is TGTGCCAGCAGCCAGGGGGGGCGGGTGAACACTGAAGCTTTCTTT.

The chain uses TRBV19 and TRBJ1-5; 8 bases agree with TRBD1. Per germline, CDR1 LNHDA and CDR2 SQIVND (reference sequence). The CDR3 contains 15 residues. After removal of 5 bases from V and 1 base from J, the junction contained 4 bases not matched to a gene. CDR3 DNA sequence: TGTGCCAGTAGTGTCGACAGGGGCAGCAATCAGCCCCAGCATTTT. Translated: CASSVDRGSNQPQHF.

This clonotype was detected only a few times. The chain carries TRBV20-1 and TRBJ2-5; TRBD1 is a possible D gene (5 bases). The CDR3 sequence is 15 residues long. The V end lost 5 bases, the J end lost 2 bases, and 18 bases lay between the germline ends. Germline CDR1 reads DFQATT; CDR2 reads SNEGSKA (reference sequence). The CDR3 region has the DNA TGCAGTGCTCCTCGTACGGGCTACAGGCAAGAGACCCAGTACTTC. Translating it yields CSAPRTGYRQETQYF.

This rearrangement joins TRBV20-1 to TRBJ2-2, with no clear D. V lost 1 base and J lost 3, with 12 bases in between. The CDR3 is 15 residues long. Germline lookup yields CDR1 DFQATT and CDR2 SNEGSKA (reference sequence). CDR3: CSARARNQDTGELFF. DNA of the CDR3: TGCAGTGCTAGAGCCAGGAACCAAGACACCGGGGAGCTGTTTTTT.

This clonotype came up a few times. This chain uses TRBV6-4 with TRBJ1-5; D is ambiguous. Trimming took 4 bases from V and 6 from J, leaving 10 bases between them. The CDR3 is 13 amino acids. The germline V gene encodes CDR1 MRHNA and CDR2 SNTAGT. CDR3 sequence (DNA): TGTGCCAGCAGTGCCGGGTTGCGTCAGCCCCAGCATTTT. This gives the protein CASSAGLRQPQHF.

This rearrangement joins TRBV7-7 to TRBJ2-3, with D tentatively TRBD1 (7 bases). The CDR3 contains 16 residues. CDR1 is SSHAT, CDR2 FNYEAQ, per germline (reference sequence). V shed 8 bases and J shed 0 bases, with 18 bases lying between them. The CDR3 DNA reads TGTGCCAGCGCCCAGGGGGTAGGGACTAGCACAGATACGCAGTATTTT. It translates to CASAQGVGTSTDTQYF.

This clonotype was recorded a few times. This sequence joins TRBV6-1 and TRBJ1-2; perhaps TRBD1 as D (6 bases). In germline, CDR1 is MNHNS, CDR2 SASEGT. This CDR3 comprises 15 residues. With 6 bases removed from V and 6 bases from J, the gap between germline ends came to 20 bases. For the CDR3, the DNA is TGTGCCAGCAGCAAACGAGGGCAGGGGCCGGATGGCTACACCTTC. As protein: CASSKRGQGPDGYTF.